This T cell receptor (beta chain) was obtained from a study of blood T cell repertoires in COVID-19. Per germline, CDR1 SEHNR and CDR2 FQNEAQ (reference sequence). The CDR3 runs to 14 residues. J was trimmed by 6 bases and V by 5 bases; bases with no gene match: 9. The protocol was immunoSEQ multiplex PCR, while the TCRdb copy is restricted to in-frame clones and leaves out a portion. The data show 110,000 to 150,000 clones, with approximately 78% seen just once and roughly 4% held by the top ten. The sample taken for sequencing was peripheral blood. The sequence was obtained from a woman older than 75 with acute or convalescent COVID-19. J is TRBJ1-1 and V is TRBV7-9, with 7 positions matching TRBD1. CDR3 DNA: TGTGCCAGCAGCATCACAGGGGCGGGCGCTGAAGCTTTCTTT. Protein sequence: CASSITGAGAEAFF.